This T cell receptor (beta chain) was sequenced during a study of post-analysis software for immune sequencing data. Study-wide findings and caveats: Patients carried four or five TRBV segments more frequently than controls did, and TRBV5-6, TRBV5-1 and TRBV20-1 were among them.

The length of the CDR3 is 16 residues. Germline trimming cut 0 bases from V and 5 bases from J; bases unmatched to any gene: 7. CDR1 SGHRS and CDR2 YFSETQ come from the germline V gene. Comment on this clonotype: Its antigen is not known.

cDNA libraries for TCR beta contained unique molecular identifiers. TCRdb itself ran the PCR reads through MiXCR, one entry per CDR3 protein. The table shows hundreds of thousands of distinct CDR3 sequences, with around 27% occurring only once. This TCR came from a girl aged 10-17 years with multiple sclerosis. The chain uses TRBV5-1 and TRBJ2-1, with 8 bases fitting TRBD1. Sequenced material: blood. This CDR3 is CASSLAPGGADNEQFF. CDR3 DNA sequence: TGCGCCAGCAGCTTGGCCCCAGGGGGCGCGGACAATGAGCAGTTCTTC.